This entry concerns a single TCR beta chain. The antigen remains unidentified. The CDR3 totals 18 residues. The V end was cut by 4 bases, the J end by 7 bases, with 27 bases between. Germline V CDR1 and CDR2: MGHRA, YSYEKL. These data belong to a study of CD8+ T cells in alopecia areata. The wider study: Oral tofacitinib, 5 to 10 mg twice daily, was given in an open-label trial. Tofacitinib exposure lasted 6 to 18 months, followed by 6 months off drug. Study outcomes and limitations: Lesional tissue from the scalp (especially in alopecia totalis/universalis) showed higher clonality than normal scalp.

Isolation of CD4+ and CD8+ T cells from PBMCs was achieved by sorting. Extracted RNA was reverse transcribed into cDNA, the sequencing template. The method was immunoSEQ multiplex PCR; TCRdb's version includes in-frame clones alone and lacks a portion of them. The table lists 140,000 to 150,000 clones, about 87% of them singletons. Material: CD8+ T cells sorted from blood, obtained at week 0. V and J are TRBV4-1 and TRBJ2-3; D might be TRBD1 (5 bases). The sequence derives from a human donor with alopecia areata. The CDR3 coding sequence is TGCGCCAGCAGCCCCCCGGACACCGATGGAACCCTATCGTATACGCAGTATTTT. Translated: CASSPPDTDGTLSYTQYF.